Below, 20 T cell receptor beta chains from the same sample are listed, as sequenced in a study of T cells in women clearing cervical HPV infection. Generated by immunoSEQ multiplex PCR, the TCRdb table keeps only in-frame clones and is missing some. Its listing shows roughly 23,000 clones. The sequencing input was blood buffy coat. These receptors were taken from a woman aged 18-70 years with a cervical HPV16 infection that either progressed to CIN3+ or cleared (not recorded which).

As concerns this clone: Read data end 3 residues before the CDR3 end; the end is taken from the germline J gene. The V call is TRBV12-3 or TRBV12-4, the J call TRBJ2-1, with a weak D call TRBD2 (7 bases). This CDR3 spans 15 amino acids. Trimming took 5 bases from V and 5 from J, leaving 16 bases between them. The sequenced part of the CDR3 DNA is TGTGCCAGCAGTCCGTCGAGGCGGGGGCACAATGAG. It encodes CASSPSRRGHNE. The whole CDR3 sequence is CASSPSRRGHNEQFF.

CDR3 DNA, as far as it was read: TGTGCCAGTAGTATTGGGGCCAACAATGAC. Protein: CASSIGANND. The CDR3 reads in full as CASSIGANNDYTF. This chain uses TRBV19 with TRBJ1-2, with a tentative D call TRBD1 (5 bases). The observed sequence ends 3 residues before the CDR3 terminus, with the missing tail filled in from the germline J gene. This CDR3 is 13 amino acids long. Per the germline V gene, CDR1 is LNHDA and CDR2 is SQIVND (reference sequence). Filled out from reference TRBV19 and TRBJ1-2, the complete variable domain reads DGGITQSPKYLFRKEGQNVTLSCEQNLNHDAMYWYRQDPGQGLRLIYYSQIVNDFQKGDIAEGYSVSREKKESFPLTVTSAQKNPTAFYLCASSIGANNDYTFGSGTRLTVV.

As concerns this clone: The CDR3 end falls 3 residues outside the read, so it is completed with the germline J gene. V usage is TRBV18 and J usage is TRBJ1-2; possibly TRBD1 for D (6 bases). Looked up from germline, CDR1 is KGHSH and CDR2 is LQKENI. The CDR3 is 15 residues long. Partial CDR3 DNA: TGTGCCAGTCAAACAGGGTATGACCGCGACAATGAC. This translates into CASQTGYDRDND. The complete CDR3 reads CASQTGYDRDNDYTF.

In regard to this clone: Coverage ceases 3 residues before the CDR3 finishes, and the germline J gene fills in the end. The genes are TRBV7-9 and TRBJ2-1, with D tentatively TRBD1 (6 bases). Germline V CDR1 and CDR2: SEHNR, FQNEAQ (reference sequence). The V end lost 1 base, the J end lost 4 bases, and 8 bases lay between the germline ends. The CDR3 is 14 amino acids. CDR3: CASSLGGLYNEQFF. The CDR3 bases that were read are TGTGCCAGCAGCTTAGGGGGGCTATACAATGAG.

Comments on this clone: The CDR3 extends 3 residues past the end of the read, so its final part is completed from the germline J gene. The chain couples TRBV19 to TRBJ1-2, with TRBD1 identical over 7 bases. V shed 9 bases, J shed 1 base, and the junction held 5 bases outside the gene matches. This CDR3 is built from 13 residues. The germline CDR1 and CDR2 sequences are LNHDA and SQIVND (reference sequence). CDR3 in amino acids: CASRDSFNYGYTF. CDR3 DNA (partial): TGTGCCAGCCGGGACAGCTTTAACTATGGC.

Note on this clone: With the read ending 3 residues before the CDR3 end, the germline J gene is used to fill in that end. The chain links TRBV6-1 to TRBJ2-5, with D possibly being TRBD1 (5 bases). CDR3 length equals 14 residues. Trimming took off 4 bases at V and 5 bases at J, with 14 bases between the two ends. Germline values: CDR1 MNHNS, CDR2 SASEGT. CDR3: CASSVSRADETQYF. The sequenced CDR3 bases are TGTGCCAGCAGTGTTTCCAGGGCGGATGAGACC.

As concerns this clone: Read data end 3 residues before the CDR3 end; the end is taken from the germline J gene. The V call is TRBV18, the J call TRBJ1-5; 7 positions agree with TRBD1. In germline, CDR1 is KGHSH, CDR2 LQKENI. The ends lost 3 bases at V and 2 bases at J; junction bases unmatched: 7. The CDR3 totals 16 residues. Partial CDR3 DNA: TGTGCCAGCTCACCTAATCCTACAGGGGGCAATCAGCCC. It encodes CASSPNPTGGNQP. The whole CDR3 region reads CASSPNPTGGNQPQHF.

Worth noting for this clone: The read finishes 3 residues shy of the CDR3 end, and the germline J gene is used to complete it. The chain has TRBV10-3 and TRBJ2-7; D might be TRBD1 (5 bases). The CDR3 has 13 residues. V was trimmed by 4 bases and J by 3 bases, leaving 10 bases between them. Germline CDR1 reads ENHRY; CDR2 reads SYGVKD. Incomplete CDR3 DNA: TGTGCCATCAGTGTGGGGCTCCGCTACGAG. Encoded protein: CAISVGLRYE. The whole CDR3 is CAISVGLRYEQYF.

This clone is medium-sized by frequency. The CDR3 extends 3 residues past the end of the read, so its final part is completed from the germline J gene. The V gene is TRBV5-6, the J gene TRBJ1-4; 9 bases line up with TRBD1. The junction had 5 bases not matched to a gene; V was cut back by 0 bases and J by 8 bases. CDR1 is SGHDT, CDR2 YYEEEE, per germline. The CDR3 has 15 amino acids. The part of the CDR3 DNA that was read is TGTGCCAGCAGCTTGGTGGACAGGGGAGGGGAAAAA. Translated, it gives CASSLVDRGGEK. The CDR3 in full is CASSLVDRGGEKLFF.

Notes on this clone: The read ends 3 residues shy of where the CDR3 ends; the end is completed using the germline J gene. The V and J genes are TRBV13 and TRBJ2-3, with a weak D call TRBD1 (5 bases). Germline loops: CDR1 PRHDT, CDR2 FYEKMQ (reference sequence). The CDR3 has 16 amino acids. V was shortened by 1 base and J by 0 bases, with 11 bases between the two germline ends. The CDR3 bases that were read are TGTGCCAGCAGCTTAGTGGACACTGCTAGCACAGATACG. This codes for CASSLVDTASTDT. The whole CDR3 protein is CASSLVDTASTDTQYF.

The CDR3 is CSASGQGIHTQYF. The sequenced CDR3 bases are TGCAGCGCATCAGGACAGGGAATACATACG. V and J are TRBV29-1 and TRBJ2-3; 8 nucleotides match TRBD1. The read falls 3 residues short of the CDR3 end, and the missing part is taken from the germline J gene. The trim removed 7 bases at V and 7 bases at J, leaving 10 bases unmatched. Germline V gene sequence: CDR1 SQVTM, CDR2 ANQGSEA. The CDR3 has 13 amino acids.

Incomplete CDR3 DNA: TGTGCCAGTAGTATCGGACTAGCTCGTGACGAG. Encoded protein: CASSIGLARDE. The whole CDR3 reads CASSIGLARDEQYF. V and J are TRBV19 and TRBJ2-7; TRBD2 agrees at 8 bases. The read ends 3 residues before the CDR3 terminus; that terminus is restored from the germline J gene. The germline V gene encodes CDR1 LNHDA and CDR2 SQIVND (reference sequence). V lost 3 bases, J lost 5 bases, and 6 bases stayed unmatched. This CDR3 comprises 14 residues.

Comment on this clone: The CDR3 end lies 3 residues beyond the end of the read and is filled in from the germline J gene. V and J are TRBV16 and TRBJ2-3; the D gene is possibly TRBD2 (5 bases). The CDR3 is 13 residues long. The germline CDR1 and CDR2 sequences are KGHSY and FQNENV. The chain's CDR3 is CASSAGGLETQYF. Incomplete CDR3 DNA: TGTGCCAGCAGCGCCGGCGGGCTGGAGACG.

As for this clone: The sequence runs out 3 residues before the end of the CDR3; the remainder is reconstructed from the germline J gene. The chain couples TRBV20-1 to TRBJ2-7, with D possibly TRBD2 on 7 matching bases. The ends were cut back, 7 bases at V and 6 bases at J, with 13 bases in the middle. CDR3 length: 11 amino acids. Germline V gene data show CDR1 as DFQATT and CDR2 as SNEGSKA (reference sequence). This CDR3 reads CSVGGQGEQYF. Partial CDR3 DNA: TGCAGTGTCGGGGGGCAAGGCGAG.

A remark on this clone: Sequencing ends 3 residues short of the CDR3 end; the germline J gene provides the rest. The chain carries TRBV5-4 and TRBJ2-3; 7 bases line up with TRBD1. Unmatched junction bases numbered 4, after V lost 1 base and J lost 2 bases. Germline V gene lookup returns CDR1 SGHNT and CDR2 YYREEE (reference sequence). This CDR3 region has 15 residues. CDR3 region: CASSLPGQLTDTQYF. CDR3 bases read: TGTGCCAGCAGCTTGCCGGGACAGCTCACAGATACG.

Incomplete CDR3 DNA: TGTGCCAGCAGCTGGCCTAGCGGGTACAATGAG. Translated, it gives CASSWPSGYNE. The whole CDR3 protein reads CASSWPSGYNEQFF. The chain uses TRBV7-2 and TRBJ2-1, with 8 bases aligning to TRBD2. Sequencing ends 3 residues short of the CDR3 end; the germline J gene provides the rest. V lost 4 bases and J lost 4; bases outside the gene matches: 3. The CDR3 contains 14 residues. Germline-derived CDR1 and CDR2 are SGHTA and FQGNSA.

The sequenced CDR3 bases are TGTGCCAGCACTGGACAGGCTAGCAATCAGCCG. This gives the protein CASTGQASNQP. The entire CDR3 reads CASTGQASNQPQYF. The V gene is TRBV2, the J gene TRBJ2-3, with 7 nucleotides matching TRBD1. The read ends 3 residues before the CDR3 terminus; that terminus is restored from the germline J gene. CDR3 length: 14 residues. Germline values: CDR1 SNHLY, CDR2 FYNNEI.

In the case of this clone: The sequenced fragment ends 3 residues before the CDR3 boundary, so the rest is inferred from the germline J gene. The chain is built from TRBV6-1 and TRBJ1-1; 10 nucleotides match TRBD1. Germline CDR1 MNHNS, CDR2 SASEGT. The CDR3 is 15 residues long. The junction had 5 bases not matched to a gene; V was cut back by 2 bases and J by 5 bases. CDR3 DNA (partial): TGTGCCAGCAGTGAACGGGGGACAGGGGTTACTGAA. It specifies CASSERGTGVTE. The entire CDR3 is CASSERGTGVTEAFF.

The covered CDR3 bases are TGTGCCAGCAGCTTAGCCGCGGGGGGCTACAATGAG. Amino acids: CASSLAAGGYNE. The full CDR3 reads CASSLAAGGYNEQFF. V is TRBV7-2 and J is TRBJ2-1, with 8 positions matching TRBD2. The read stops 3 residues short of the end of the CDR3; the missing end is completed from the germline J gene. CDR3 length: 15 amino acids. With V trimmed by 0 bases and J by 3 bases, 1 base remained unmatched. The germline V gene encodes CDR1 SGHTA and CDR2 FQGNSA.

A word on this clone: The CDR3 end falls 3 residues outside the read, so it is completed with the germline J gene. The chain couples TRBV19 to TRBJ2-3, with TRBD1 as a possible D gene (6 bases). Germline V gene lookup returns CDR1 LNHDA and CDR2 SQIVND (reference sequence). This CDR3 has 14 amino acids. The sequenced CDR3 bases are TGTGCCAGTAGATACAGGGCCGGCAATCAGCCG. Protein: CASRYRAGNQP. The whole CDR3 protein is CASRYRAGNQPQYF.